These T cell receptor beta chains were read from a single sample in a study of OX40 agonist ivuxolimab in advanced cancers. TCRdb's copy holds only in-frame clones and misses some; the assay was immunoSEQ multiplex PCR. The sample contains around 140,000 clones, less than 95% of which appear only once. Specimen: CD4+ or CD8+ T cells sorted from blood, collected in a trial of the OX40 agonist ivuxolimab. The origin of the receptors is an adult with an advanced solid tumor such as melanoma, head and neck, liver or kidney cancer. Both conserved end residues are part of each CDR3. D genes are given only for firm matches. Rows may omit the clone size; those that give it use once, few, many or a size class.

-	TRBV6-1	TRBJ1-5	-	TGTGCCAGCAGGGCTCACGGCGGCAATCAGCCCCAGCATTTT	CASRAHGGNQPQHF
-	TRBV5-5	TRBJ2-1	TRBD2	TGTGCCAGCAGCTGGGACCTAGCGGGAACCCCAATTGAGCAGTTCTTC	CASSWDLAGTPIEQFF
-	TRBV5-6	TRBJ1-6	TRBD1	TGTGCCAGCAGCTGGGACAGGGGGCGGACACCCCTCCACTTT	CASSWDRGRTPLHF
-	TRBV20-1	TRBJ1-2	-	TGCAGTGCTAGACCCCCAAGTGGCTACACCTTC	CSARPPSGYTF
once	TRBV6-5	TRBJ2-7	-	TGTGCCAGCAGCTTATATGAGGGCCAGGGAGAGCAGTACTTC	CASSLYEGQGEQYF
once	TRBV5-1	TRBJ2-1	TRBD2	TGCGCCAGCAGCTTGAGGGGGCTAGCGGGAGGGCATTTCAATGAGCAGTTCTTC	CASSLRGLAGGHFNEQFF
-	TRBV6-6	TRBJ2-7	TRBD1	TGTGCCAGCAGTCCAACGGGACAGGGACCCGAGCAGTACTTC	CASSPTGQGPEQYF
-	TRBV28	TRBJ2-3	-	TGTGCCAGCACCAACATAGATACGCAGTATTTT	CASTNIDTQYF
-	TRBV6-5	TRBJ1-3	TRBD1	TGTGCCAGCCGTCGCACAGGGGACTCTGGAAACACCATATATTTT	CASRRTGDSGNTIYF
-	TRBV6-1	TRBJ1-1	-	TGTGCCAGCAGTGATCAACTGGGACAAGTTCTTATGAACACTGAAGCTTTCTTT	CASSDQLGQVLMNTEAFF
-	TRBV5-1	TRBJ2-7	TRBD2	TGCGCCAGCAGCTTGTCGTCTAGCGGCTACGAGCAGTACTTC	CASSLSSSGYEQYF
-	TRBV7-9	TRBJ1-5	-	TGTGCCAGCAGCTTAGAGGGGGGTCAGCCCCAGCATTTT	CASSLEGGQPQHF
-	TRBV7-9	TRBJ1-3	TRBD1	TGTGCCAGCAGCTTAACAGGGGTAGGAAACACCATATATTTT	CASSLTGVGNTIYF
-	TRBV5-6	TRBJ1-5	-	TGTGCCAGCAGCTTAAAACCCGGGCCCGGGGCGGATCAGCCCCAGCATTTT	CASSLKPGPGADQPQHF
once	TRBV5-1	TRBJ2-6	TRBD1	TGCGCCAGCACCAATTTGGACAGGGCTAGCTCTGGGGCCAACGTCCTGACTTTC	CASTNLDRASSGANVLTF
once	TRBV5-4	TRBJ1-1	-	TGTGCCAGCAGCCCGAACGTGAACACTGAAGCTTTCTTT	CASSPNVNTEAFF
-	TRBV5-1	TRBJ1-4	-	TGCGCCAGCAGCCCGGCGGCAAGCCTGGCCGGGGAAAAACTGTTTTTT	CASSPAASLAGEKLFF
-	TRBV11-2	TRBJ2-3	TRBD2	TGTGCCAGCAGCTTACTAGCGGGAGGCACAGATACGCAGTATTTT	CASSLLAGGTDTQYF
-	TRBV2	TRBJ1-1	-	TGTGCCAGCAGTCTCTTGAACACTGAAGCTTTCTTT	CASSLLNTEAFF
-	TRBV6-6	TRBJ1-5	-	TGTGCCAGCAGGCTCGATAGCAATCAGCCCCAGCATTTT	CASRLDSNQPQHF
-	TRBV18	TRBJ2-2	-	TGTGCCAGCTCACCACAAAGAAACACCGGGGAGCTGTTTTTT	CASSPQRNTGELFF
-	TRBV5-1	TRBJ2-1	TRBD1	TGCGCCAGCAGCTCACAGGGGGAAGCCTACAATGAGCAGTTCTTC	CASSSQGEAYNEQFF
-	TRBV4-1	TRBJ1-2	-	TGCGCCAGCAGCCAAGATAGTTATGGCTACACCTTC	CASSQDSYGYTF
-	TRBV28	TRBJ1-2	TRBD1	TGTGCCAGCGGAGGTTGGCAGGGGGGGTATGGCTACACCTTC	CASGGWQGGYGYTF
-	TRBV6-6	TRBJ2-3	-	TGTGCCAGCAGACTGGCAGACTACACAGATACGCAGTATTTT	CASRLADYTDTQYF
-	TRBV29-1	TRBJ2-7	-	TGCAGCGTTGAAAACCATTACGAGCAGTACTTC	CSVENHYEQYF
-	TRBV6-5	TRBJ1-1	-	TGTGCCAGCAGTTACCAAGTGTTCAACACTGAAGCTTTCTTT	CASSYQVFNTEAFF
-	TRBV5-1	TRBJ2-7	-	TGCGCCAGCAGCTTGGTACCAGGACCCACCTACGAGCAGTACTTC	CASSLVPGPTYEQYF
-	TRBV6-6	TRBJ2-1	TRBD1	TGTGCCAGCAGCCTGGGACAGCTCAATGAGCAGTTCTTC	CASSLGQLNEQFF
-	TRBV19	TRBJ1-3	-	TGTGCCAGTAGTGTTCAGGTTTTCTCTGGAAACACCATATATTTT	CASSVQVFSGNTIYF
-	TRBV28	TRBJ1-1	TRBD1	TGTGCCAGCAGTCCTGCTTTTCAGGACAGGGGTAACACTGAAGCTTTCTTT	CASSPAFQDRGNTEAFF
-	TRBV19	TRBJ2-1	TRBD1	TGTGCCAGTACCAGAACAGGGGGGAGCTCCTACAATGAGCAGTTCTTC	CASTRTGGSSYNEQFF
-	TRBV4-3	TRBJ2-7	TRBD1	TGCGCCAGCAGCCAAGATTCACAGGGGGATTACGAGCAGTACTTC	CASSQDSQGDYEQYF
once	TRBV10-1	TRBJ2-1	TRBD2	TGCGCCAGCAGAGCGCCGGGACTAGCGGGAGGTCCGGGGGAGCAGTTCTTC	CASRAPGLAGGPGEQFF
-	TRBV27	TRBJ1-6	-	TGTGCCAGCAGTCTAGGACGGAATAATTCACCCCTCCACTTT	CASSLGRNNSPLHF
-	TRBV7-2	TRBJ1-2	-	TGTGCCAGCAGCTTACGAGGGTCGGGGGCTAACTATGGCTACACCTTC	CASSLRGSGANYGYTF
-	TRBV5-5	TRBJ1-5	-	TGTGCCAGCAGCTTGAGAGAGAGCAATCAGCCCCAGCATTTT	CASSLRESNQPQHF
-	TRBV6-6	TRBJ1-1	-	TGTGCCAGCAAAAATAGGACCGTGTACGCTGAAGCTTTCTTT	CASKNRTVYAEAFF
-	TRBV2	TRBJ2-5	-	TGTGCCAGCAACGAGGGGGGCGGGGGCTTTCGCGCCCAGTACTTC	CASNEGGGGFRAQYF
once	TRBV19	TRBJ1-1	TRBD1	TGTGCCAGTAGCCGATCAGGGACAGGGAACACTGAAGCTTTCTTT	CASSRSGTGNTEAFF